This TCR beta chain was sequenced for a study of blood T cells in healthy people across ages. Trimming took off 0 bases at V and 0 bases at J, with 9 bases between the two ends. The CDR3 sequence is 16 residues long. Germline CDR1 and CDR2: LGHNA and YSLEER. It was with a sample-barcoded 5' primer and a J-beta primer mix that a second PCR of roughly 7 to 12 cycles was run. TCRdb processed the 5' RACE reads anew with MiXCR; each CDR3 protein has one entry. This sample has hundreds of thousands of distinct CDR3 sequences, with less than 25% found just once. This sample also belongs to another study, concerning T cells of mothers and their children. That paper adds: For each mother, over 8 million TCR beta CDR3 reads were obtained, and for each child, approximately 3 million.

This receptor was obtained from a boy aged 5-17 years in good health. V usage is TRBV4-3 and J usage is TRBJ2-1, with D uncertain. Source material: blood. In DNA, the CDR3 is TGCGCCAGCAGCCAAGACTACCCGAGCTCCTACAATGAGCAGTTCTTC. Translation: CASSQDYPSSYNEQFF.